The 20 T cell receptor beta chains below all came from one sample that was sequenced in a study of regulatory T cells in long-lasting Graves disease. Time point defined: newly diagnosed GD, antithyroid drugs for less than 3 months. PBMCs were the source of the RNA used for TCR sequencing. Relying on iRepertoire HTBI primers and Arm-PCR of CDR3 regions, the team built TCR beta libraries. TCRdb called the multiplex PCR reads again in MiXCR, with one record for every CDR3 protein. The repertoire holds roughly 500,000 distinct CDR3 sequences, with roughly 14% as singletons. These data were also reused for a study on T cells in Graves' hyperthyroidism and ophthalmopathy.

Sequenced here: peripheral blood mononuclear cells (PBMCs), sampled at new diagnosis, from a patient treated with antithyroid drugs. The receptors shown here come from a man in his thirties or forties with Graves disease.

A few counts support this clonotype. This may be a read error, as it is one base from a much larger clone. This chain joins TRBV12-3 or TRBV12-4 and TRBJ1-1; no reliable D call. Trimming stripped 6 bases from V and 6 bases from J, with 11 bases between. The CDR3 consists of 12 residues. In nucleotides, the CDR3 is TGTGCCAGCAGCTCCGGCTGGTCTGAAGCTTTCTTT. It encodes CASSSGWSEAFF.

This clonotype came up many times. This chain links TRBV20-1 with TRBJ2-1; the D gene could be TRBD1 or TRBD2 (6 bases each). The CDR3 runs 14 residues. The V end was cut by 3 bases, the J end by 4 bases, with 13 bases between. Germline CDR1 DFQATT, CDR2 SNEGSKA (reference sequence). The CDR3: CSASRGSGYNEQFF. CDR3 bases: TGCAGTGCTAGCAGGGGTAGCGGTTACAATGAGCAGTTCTTC.

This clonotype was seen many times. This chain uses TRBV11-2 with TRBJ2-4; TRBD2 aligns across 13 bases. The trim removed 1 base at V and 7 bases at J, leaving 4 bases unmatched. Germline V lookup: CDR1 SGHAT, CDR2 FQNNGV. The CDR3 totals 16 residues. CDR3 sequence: CASSLVLAGGSNIQYF. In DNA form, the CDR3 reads TGTGCCAGCAGCTTAGTACTAGCGGGAGGGAGTAACATTCAGTACTTC. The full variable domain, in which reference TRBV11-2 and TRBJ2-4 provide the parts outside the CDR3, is EAGVAQSPRYKIIEKRQSVAFWCNPISGHATLYWYQQILGQGPKLLIQFQNNGVVDDSQLPKDRFSAERLKGVDSTLKIQPAKLEDSAVYLCASSLVLAGGSNIQYFGAGTRLSVL.

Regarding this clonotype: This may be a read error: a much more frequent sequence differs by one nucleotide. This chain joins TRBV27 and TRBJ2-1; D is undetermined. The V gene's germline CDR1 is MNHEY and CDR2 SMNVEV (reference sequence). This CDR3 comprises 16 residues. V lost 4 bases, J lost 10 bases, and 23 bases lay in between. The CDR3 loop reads CASSSEFTGSLGEQFF. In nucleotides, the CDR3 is TGTGCCAGCAGTTCCGAGTTTACTGGCTCATTAGGGGAGCAGTTCTTC.

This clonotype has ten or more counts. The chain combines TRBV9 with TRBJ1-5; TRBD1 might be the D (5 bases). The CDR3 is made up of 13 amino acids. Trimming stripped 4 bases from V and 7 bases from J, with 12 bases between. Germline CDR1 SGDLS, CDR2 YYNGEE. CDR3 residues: CASSLQEGQPQHF. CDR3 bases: TGTGCCAGCAGCCTACAGGAGGGCCAGCCCCAGCATTTT.

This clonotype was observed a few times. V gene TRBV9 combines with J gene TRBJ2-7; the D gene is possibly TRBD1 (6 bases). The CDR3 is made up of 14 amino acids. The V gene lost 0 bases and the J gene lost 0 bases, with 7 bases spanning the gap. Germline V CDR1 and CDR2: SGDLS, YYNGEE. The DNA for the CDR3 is TGTGCCAGCAGCGTAGAGGGGGACTCCTACGAGCAGTACTTC. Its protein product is CASSVEGDSYEQYF.

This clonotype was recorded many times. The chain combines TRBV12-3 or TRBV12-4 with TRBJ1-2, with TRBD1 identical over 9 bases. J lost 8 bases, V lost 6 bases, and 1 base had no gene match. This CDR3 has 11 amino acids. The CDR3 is CASRTGGGYTF. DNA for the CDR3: TGTGCCAGCAGGACAGGGGGAGGCTACACCTTC.

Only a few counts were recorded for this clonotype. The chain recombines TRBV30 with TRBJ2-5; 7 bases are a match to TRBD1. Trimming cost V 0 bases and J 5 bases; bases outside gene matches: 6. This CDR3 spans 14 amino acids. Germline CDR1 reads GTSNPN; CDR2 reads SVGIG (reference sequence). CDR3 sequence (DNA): TGTGCCTGGAGTGTAGTGGGACAGCGGGAGACCCAGTACTTC. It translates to CAWSVVGQRETQYF.

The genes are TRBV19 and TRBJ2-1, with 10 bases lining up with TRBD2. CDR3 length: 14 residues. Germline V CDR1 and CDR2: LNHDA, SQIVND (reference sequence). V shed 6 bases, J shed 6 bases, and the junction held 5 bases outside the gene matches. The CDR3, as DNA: TGTGCCAGTAGGCTAGCGGGAGCGGGCAATGAGCAGTTCTTC. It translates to CASRLAGAGNEQFF.

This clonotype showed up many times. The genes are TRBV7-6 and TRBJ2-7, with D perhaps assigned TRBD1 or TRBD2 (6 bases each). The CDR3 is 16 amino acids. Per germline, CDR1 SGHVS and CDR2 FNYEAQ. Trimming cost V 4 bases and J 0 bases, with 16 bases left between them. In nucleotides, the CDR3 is TGTGCCAGCAGCTCTAGGGGGAGGACAACCTCCTACGAGCAGTACTTC. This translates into CASSSRGRTTSYEQYF.

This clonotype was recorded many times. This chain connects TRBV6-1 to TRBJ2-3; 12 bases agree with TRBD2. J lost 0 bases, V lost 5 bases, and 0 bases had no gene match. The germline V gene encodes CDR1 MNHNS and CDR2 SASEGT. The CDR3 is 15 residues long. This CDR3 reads CASSTSGGSTDTQYF. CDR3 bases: TGTGCCAGCAGTACTAGCGGGGGGAGCACAGATACGCAGTATTTT.

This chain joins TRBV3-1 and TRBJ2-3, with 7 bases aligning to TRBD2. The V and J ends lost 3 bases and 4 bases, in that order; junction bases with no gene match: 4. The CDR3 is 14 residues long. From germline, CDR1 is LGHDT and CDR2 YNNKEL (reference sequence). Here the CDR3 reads CASSHEAGSDTQYF. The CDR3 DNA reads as TGTGCCAGCAGCCACGAAGCGGGGTCAGATACGCAGTATTTT.

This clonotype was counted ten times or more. In nucleotides, the CDR3 is TGTGCCAGCACTGTCAGGGTAGGAGGCAACTATGGCTACACCTTC. Its protein is CASTVRVGGNYGYTF. V gene TRBV7-2 combines with J gene TRBJ1-2, with a possible D match to TRBD1 (5 bases). Trimming removed 7 bases at V and 2 bases at J, with 17 bases between. The CDR3 contains 15 residues. CDR1 is SGHTA and CDR2 is FQGNSA in the germline V gene.

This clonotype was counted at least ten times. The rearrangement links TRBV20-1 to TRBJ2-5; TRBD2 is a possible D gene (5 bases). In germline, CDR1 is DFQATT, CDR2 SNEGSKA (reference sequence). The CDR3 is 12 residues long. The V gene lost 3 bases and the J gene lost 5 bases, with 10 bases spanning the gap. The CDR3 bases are TGCAGTGCTAGGCCGCGAGGGGAGACCCAGTACTTC. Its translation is CSARPRGETQYF.

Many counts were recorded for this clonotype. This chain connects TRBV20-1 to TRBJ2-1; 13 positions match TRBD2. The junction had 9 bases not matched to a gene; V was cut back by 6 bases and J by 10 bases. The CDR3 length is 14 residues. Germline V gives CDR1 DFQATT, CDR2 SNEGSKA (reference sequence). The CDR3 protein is CSALLAGGPREQFF. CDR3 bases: TGCAGTGCCCTACTAGCGGGAGGGCCTAGGGAGCAGTTCTTC.

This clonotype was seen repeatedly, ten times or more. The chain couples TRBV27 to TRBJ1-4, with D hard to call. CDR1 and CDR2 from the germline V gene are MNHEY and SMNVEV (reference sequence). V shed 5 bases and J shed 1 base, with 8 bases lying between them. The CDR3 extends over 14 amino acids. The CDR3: CASSKYITNEKLFF. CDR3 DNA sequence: TGTGCCAGCAGTAAATATATAACTAATGAAAAACTGTTTTTT.

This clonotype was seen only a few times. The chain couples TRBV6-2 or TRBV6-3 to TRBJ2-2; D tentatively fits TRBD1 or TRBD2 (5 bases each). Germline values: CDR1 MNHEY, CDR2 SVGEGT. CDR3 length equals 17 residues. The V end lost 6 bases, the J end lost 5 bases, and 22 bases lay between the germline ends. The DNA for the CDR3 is TGTGCCAGCAGCTCGGGGACGGTCCGGTTCCAGACCGGGGAGCTGTTTTTT. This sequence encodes CASSSGTVRFQTGELFF.

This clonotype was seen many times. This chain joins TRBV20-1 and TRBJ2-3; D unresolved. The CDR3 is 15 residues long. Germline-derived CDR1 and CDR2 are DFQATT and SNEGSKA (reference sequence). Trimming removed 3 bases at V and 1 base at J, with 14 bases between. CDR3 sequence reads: CSASNFMYRTDTQYF. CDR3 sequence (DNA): TGCAGTGCTAGCAATTTTATGTATCGCACAGATACGCAGTATTTT.

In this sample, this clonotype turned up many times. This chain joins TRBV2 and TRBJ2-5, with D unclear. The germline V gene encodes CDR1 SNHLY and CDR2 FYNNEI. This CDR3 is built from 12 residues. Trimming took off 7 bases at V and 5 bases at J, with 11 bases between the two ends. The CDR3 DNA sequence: TGTGCCAGCAACATGGTTTTGGAGACCCAGTACTTC. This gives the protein CASNMVLETQYF.

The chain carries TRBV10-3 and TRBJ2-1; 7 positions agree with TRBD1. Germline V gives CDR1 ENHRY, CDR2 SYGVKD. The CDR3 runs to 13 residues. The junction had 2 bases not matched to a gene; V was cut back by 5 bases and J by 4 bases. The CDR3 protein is CAISLQGYNEQFF. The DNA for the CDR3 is TGTGCCATCAGTCTACAGGGGTACAATGAGCAGTTCTTC.